A selection of T cell receptor beta chains follows, all from one sample in a study of OX40 agonist ivuxolimab in advanced cancers. Clones were read by immunoSEQ multiplex PCR, and TCRdb kept only the in-frame ones, dropping some. This table has 26,000 or so clones, 76% appearing once. The sample consisted of CD4+ or CD8+ T cells sorted from blood, taken in a trial of the OX40 agonist ivuxolimab. These TCRs come from an adult with an advanced solid tumor such as melanoma, head and neck, liver or kidney cancer. Each CDR3 is given with its conserved first and last residue. The order of the fields is clone size, D gene, J gene, V gene, CDR3 protein, CDR3 DNA. D genes are given only for firm matches. Rows may omit the clone size; those that give it use once, few, many or a size class.

clone size: .
D gene: TRBD1
J gene: TRBJ2-1
V gene: TRBV5-6
CDR3 protein: CASSFGQAWYNEQFF
CDR3 DNA: TGTGCCAGCAGCTTTGGACAGGCTTGGTACAATGAGCAGTTCTTC

clone size: .
D gene: TRBD1
J gene: TRBJ2-1
V gene: TRBV5-1
CDR3 protein: CASSTWTGGFDEQFF
CDR3 DNA: TGCGCCAGCAGCACTTGGACAGGGGGCTTTGATGAGCAGTTCTTC

clone size: .
D gene: .
J gene: TRBJ2-3
V gene: TRBV27
CDR3 protein: CASSLRAVGAPSTDTQYF
CDR3 DNA: TGTGCCAGCAGTTTAAGGGCCGTGGGGGCGCCTAGCACAGATACGCAGTATTTT

clone size: .
D gene: .
J gene: TRBJ1-2
V gene: TRBV27
CDR3 protein: CASSLHMGQVTSRGYTF
CDR3 DNA: TGTGCCAGCAGTTTACATATGGGCCAGGTCACCTCGAGAGGCTACACCTTC

clone size: .
D gene: .
J gene: TRBJ1-5
V gene: TRBV5-1
CDR3 protein: CASSLVRGEPQHF
CDR3 DNA: TGCGCCAGCAGCTTGGTAAGAGGGGAACCCCAGCATTTT

clone size: .
D gene: .
J gene: TRBJ1-1
V gene: TRBV14
CDR3 protein: CASGEAAEAFF
CDR3 DNA: TGTGCCAGCGGGGAGGCCGCTGAAGCTTTCTTT

clone size: .
D gene: TRBD1
J gene: TRBJ2-1
V gene: TRBV28
CDR3 protein: CASSLSQGQGLYNEQFF
CDR3 DNA: TGTGCCAGCAGTTTAAGTCAGGGACAGGGCCTCTACAATGAGCAGTTCTTC

clone size: .
D gene: .
J gene: TRBJ2-3
V gene: TRBV7-2
CDR3 protein: CASSRDGQSTDTQYF
CDR3 DNA: TGTGCCAGCAGCAGAGATGGACAGAGCACAGATACGCAGTATTTT

clone size: .
D gene: .
J gene: TRBJ2-7
V gene: TRBV29-1
CDR3 protein: CSVYRTEGEQYF
CDR3 DNA: TGCAGCGTATACCGGACAGAAGGCGAGCAGTACTTC

clone size: once
D gene: .
J gene: TRBJ1-2
V gene: TRBV30
CDR3 protein: CAWWGNYGYTF
CDR3 DNA: TGTGCCTGGTGGGGAAATTATGGCTACACCTTC

clone size: .
D gene: .
J gene: TRBJ2-5
V gene: TRBV9
CDR3 protein: CASSAARSETQYF
CDR3 DNA: TGTGCCAGCAGCGCCGCACGGTCAGAGACCCAGTACTTC

clone size: few
D gene: TRBD1
J gene: TRBJ2-2
V gene: TRBV9
CDR3 protein: CASSPGDRNTGELFF
CDR3 DNA: TGTGCCAGCAGCCCAGGGGACAGGAACACCGGGGAGCTGTTTTTT

clone size: .
D gene: .
J gene: TRBJ1-1
V gene: TRBV18
CDR3 protein: CASSPLDGSKAFF
CDR3 DNA: TGTGCCAGCTCACCACTGGACGGCTCAAAAGCTTTCTTT

clone size: .
D gene: .
J gene: TRBJ2-1
V gene: TRBV6-1
CDR3 protein: CATWKGAGSYNEQFF
CDR3 DNA: TGTGCCACCTGGAAAGGTGCGGGCTCCTACAATGAGCAGTTCTTC

clone size: .
D gene: TRBD1
J gene: TRBJ1-5
V gene: TRBV19
CDR3 protein: CASAGGLSNQPQHF
CDR3 DNA: TGTGCCAGTGCAGGGGGTCTAAGCAATCAGCCCCAGCATTTT

clone size: .
D gene: .
J gene: TRBJ2-1
V gene: TRBV18
CDR3 protein: CASSPGSGAGIPYNEQFF
CDR3 DNA: TGTGCCAGCTCTCCGGGGAGTGGGGCAGGGATCCCCTACAATGAGCAGTTCTTC

clone size: once
D gene: TRBD1
J gene: TRBJ2-6
V gene: TRBV10-3
CDR3 protein: CAIRTTPGQGFSGANVLTF
CDR3 DNA: TGTGCCATCAGGACTACCCCGGGACAGGGATTTTCTGGGGCCAACGTCCTGACTTTC

clone size: .
D gene: TRBD1
J gene: TRBJ1-2
V gene: TRBV14
CDR3 protein: CASSLRTGGAGIYGYTF
CDR3 DNA: TGTGCCAGCAGCCTTCGGACAGGGGGCGCGGGAATCTATGGCTACACCTTC

clone size: .
D gene: .
J gene: TRBJ1-1
V gene: TRBV5-1
CDR3 protein: CASSLAETENTEAFF
CDR3 DNA: TGCGCCAGCAGCTTGGCCGAAACAGAGAACACTGAAGCTTTCTTT

clone size: .
D gene: TRBD1
J gene: TRBJ1-1
V gene: TRBV28
CDR3 protein: CASSYQGGGNTEAFF
CDR3 DNA: TGTGCCAGCAGTTACCAGGGGGGTGGGAACACTGAAGCTTTCTTT

clone size: .
D gene: TRBD1
J gene: TRBJ1-5
V gene: TRBV5-1
CDR3 protein: CASSLAGQGGQPQHF
CDR3 DNA: TGCGCCAGCAGCTTGGCAGGACAGGGGGGTCAGCCCCAGCATTTT

clone size: .
D gene: .
J gene: TRBJ2-3
V gene: TRBV5-1
CDR3 protein: CARSIDTQYF
CDR3 DNA: TGCGCCAGGTCAATAGATACGCAGTATTTT

clone size: .
D gene: TRBD1
J gene: TRBJ1-1
V gene: TRBV18
CDR3 protein: CASSPGQVNTEAFF
CDR3 DNA: TGTGCCAGCTCACCGGGACAGGTCAACACTGAAGCTTTCTTT

clone size: .
D gene: .
J gene: TRBJ2-4
V gene: TRBV18
CDR3 protein: CASSRPGGLLDIQYF
CDR3 DNA: TGTGCCAGCTCACGTCCAGGCGGCCTCCTCGACATTCAGTACTTC

clone size: .
D gene: TRBD1
J gene: TRBJ1-1
V gene: TRBV4-2
CDR3 protein: CASSSGTGTRGTEAFF
CDR3 DNA: TGTGCCAGCAGCTCCGGGACAGGGACAAGGGGAACTGAAGCTTTCTTT

clone size: once
D gene: TRBD2
J gene: TRBJ2-3
V gene: TRBV4-3
CDR3 protein: CASSQDPRPSGGASTDTQYF
CDR3 DNA: TGCGCCAGCAGCCAAGATCCACGGCCTAGCGGGGGGGCTAGCACAGATACGCAGTATTTT

clone size: .
D gene: .
J gene: TRBJ2-7
V gene: TRBV7-8
CDR3 protein: CASRPYRAASSYEQYF
CDR3 DNA: TGTGCCAGCAGACCATACAGGGCGGCCTCCTCCTACGAGCAGTACTTC

clone size: .
D gene: TRBD1
J gene: TRBJ1-2
V gene: TRBV6-5
CDR3 protein: CASSYPGQGKYGYTF
CDR3 DNA: TGTGCCAGCAGTTACCCGGGACAGGGGAAGTATGGCTACACCTTC

clone size: .
D gene: .
J gene: TRBJ1-1
V gene: TRBV6-6
CDR3 protein: CASSYGASTNTEAFF
CDR3 DNA: TGTGCCAGCAGTTACGGTGCATCCACGAACACTGAAGCTTTCTTT